This TCR beta chain was found in a study of CD8+CD57+ T cells in acquired aplastic anemia. Across the study: Sorted CD4+ plus CD8+ cells gave DNA averaging roughly 3 ug.

In patients chosen for sequencing, flow cytometry had shown CD8+CD57+ cell expansion. Among the patients, all had severe acquired aplastic anemia. None of the patients had been given any therapy when their blood was sampled. Germline assignment: CDR1 SGHDT and CDR2 YYEEEE. This CDR3 region has 14 residues. V shed 0 bases and J shed 5 bases, with 11 bases lying between them. TCR beta VDJ and CDR3 profiling used genomic DNA as template. TCRdb ran MiXCR on the reads and lists one entry per CDR3 protein. The data show about 150,000 distinct CDR3 sequences, 48% seen once. The clonotype originates from a human donor with aplastic anemia. This chain uses TRBV5-6 with TRBJ2-5, with D possibly TRBD1 on 6 matching bases. The sample comprised sorted CD4+, CD8+, or CD8+CD57+ T cells (not recorded which) from PBMCs. In DNA form, the CDR3 reads TGTGCCAGCAGCTTGGCTGGGGGCATTGAGACCCAGTACTTC. Its protein product is CASSLAGGIETQYF. The variable domain in full, with the rest retrieved from reference TRBV5-6 and TRBJ2-5, is DAGVTQSPTHLIKTRGQQVTLRCSPKSGHDTVSWYQQALGQGPQFIFQYYEEEERQRGNFPDRFSGHQFPNYSSELNVNALLLGDSALYLCASSLAGGIETQYFGPGTRLLVL.